This T cell receptor beta chain came from a study of blood T cell repertoires in COVID-19. In the study overall: Samples came from the United States, Italy and Spain, spanning acute and convalescent COVID-19. PBMCs, B-cell-depleted T cells, or T cells were the source of the cDNA or gDNA that made up the material.

The V gene's germline CDR1 is SGHAT and CDR2 FQNNGV. With 5 bases clipped from V and 4 bases from J, the junction kept 10 bases outside the gene matches. The CDR3 contains 16 residues. As handled by the study authors: Amplification from reference gene primers served as the basis for estimated nucleated cell counts. The data were produced by immunoSEQ multiplex PCR, yet TCRdb's version contains in-frame clones alone and is incomplete. Clonal size and the V and J genes are those of that table, whereas D and trimming came from the DNA. Among fewer than 150,000 clones listed, approximately 85% were seen once.

The sequenced sample consisted of peripheral blood. The source of this sequence is a man aged 50 to 60 with acute or convalescent COVID-19. This rearrangement joins TRBV11-2 to TRBJ2-1, with TRBD1 identical over 8 bases. The CDR3 region is CASSPDRGFRYNEQFF. In DNA form, the CDR3 reads TGTGCCAGCAGCCCAGACAGGGGTTTTCGGTACAATGAGCAGTTCTTC.